This passage covers 22 T cell receptor beta chains from one sample sequenced in a study of shared clonotypes between healthy human individuals. Only in-frame clones appear in the TCRdb table, and some are missing; sequencing was by immunoSEQ multiplex PCR. The table includes about 2.4 million clones, 93% detected once. Sequencing was done on a sample of naive CD4+ T cells from PBMCs. The sample's subset: CD45RA+ positively selected. The origin of the receptors is a man between 18 and 29 years old in good health. Some clones in this sample may be carry-over from other donors' samples.

There are a few counts of this clone. The rearrangement joins TRBV28 to TRBJ1-2; D is perhaps TRBD1 (6 bases). Germline V CDR1 and CDR2: MDHEN, SYDVKM. The germline V and J ends were trimmed by 3 bases and 11 bases, with 10 bases remaining between them. CDR3 length: 11 amino acids. The CDR3 coding sequence is TGTGCCAGCAGTTTGGAACAGGGTTACACCTTC. Residues: CASSLEQGYTF.

V usage is TRBV9 and J usage is TRBJ2-1; D may match TRBD1 or TRBD2 (5 bases each). The CDR3 has 15 residues. Trimming removed 3 bases at V and 4 bases at J, with 14 bases between. The germline V gene encodes CDR1 SGDLS and CDR2 YYNGEE. The CDR3 here is CASSGDAAAYNEQFF. CDR3 DNA: TGTGCCAGCAGCGGGGACGCCGCCGCGTACAATGAGCAGTTCTTC.

The V call is TRBV6-6, the J call TRBJ2-2, with 11 positions matching TRBD1. The CDR3 covers 15 residues. J was trimmed by 4 bases and V by 6 bases; bases with no gene match: 4. Germline V gene sequence: CDR1 MNHNY, CDR2 SVGAGI (reference sequence). The CDR3 bases are TGTGCCAGCAGGGGGACAGGGGGTGTCACCGGGGAGCTGTTTTTT. Amino acids: CASRGTGGVTGELFF.

CDR3 nucleotides: TGTGCCAGCAGCTTAGTGGGGGCGGGACAGGGGCATCAGCCCCAGCATTTT. This gives the protein CASSLVGAGQGHQPQHF. This chain connects TRBV7-9 to TRBJ1-5; 10 bases agree with TRBD1. The trim removed 1 base at V and 5 bases at J, leaving 8 bases unmatched. This CDR3 region has 17 residues. Germline CDR1 and CDR2: SEHNR and FQNEAQ (reference sequence).

The V and J genes are TRBV14 and TRBJ1-2; D is perhaps TRBD1 (5 bases). Germline V CDR1 and CDR2: SGHDN, FVKESK. The CDR3 runs 16 residues. Trimming removed 0 bases at V and 4 bases at J, with 15 bases between. The CDR3 DNA sequence: TGTGCCAGCAGCCAAGATTCGGGGCGCCAGCCCTATGGCTACACCTTC. It codes for CASSQDSGRQPYGYTF.

This chain connects TRBV7-6 to TRBJ2-2, with D possibly being TRBD1 or TRBD2 (7 bases each). The CDR3 is 15 amino acids. CDR1 and CDR2 (germline): SGHVS, FNYEAQ. The ends were cut back, 3 bases at V and 4 bases at J, with 12 bases in the middle. The CDR3 DNA is TGTGCCAGCAGCTTCCAGGGGGGGACCACCGGGGAGCTGTTTTTT. This codes for CASSFQGGTTGELFF.

The chain uses TRBV7-2 and TRBJ2-7; D possibly corresponds to TRBD1 (5 bases). This CDR3 spans 13 amino acids. The ends were cut back, 6 bases at V and 6 bases at J, with 15 bases in the middle. Germline-derived CDR1 and CDR2 are SGHTA and FQGNSA. CDR3 DNA sequence: TGTGCCAGCAGTCTTCGGCGCCAGGGCGAGCAGTACTTC. Protein: CASSLRRQGEQYF. Filled out from reference TRBV7-2 and TRBJ2-7, the complete variable domain reads GAGVSQSPSNKVTEKGKDVELRCDPISGHTALYWYRQSLGQGLEFLIYFQGNSAPDKSGLPSDRFSAERTGGSVSTLTIQRTQQEDSAVYLCASSLRRQGEQYFGPGTRLTVT.

The gene calls are TRBV18 and TRBJ1-5; D gene unclear. The germline V gene has CDR1 KGHSH and CDR2 LQKENI. Deletions cut 0 bases from V and 0 bases from J, with 9 bases between. CDR3 length equals 16 residues. CDR3 coding DNA: TGTGCCAGCTCACCACCTAACACTTATAGCAATCAGCCCCAGCATTTT. It specifies CASSPPNTYSNQPQHF. Filled out from reference TRBV18 and TRBJ1-5, the complete variable domain reads NAGVMQNPRHLVRRRGQEARLRCSPMKGHSHVYWYRQLPEEGLKFMVYLQKENIIDESGMPKERFSAEFPKEGPSILRIQQVVRGDSAAYFCASSPPNTYSNQPQHFGDGTRLSIL.

Regarding this clone: Additional DNA sequences in this sample encode the identical CDR3. V is TRBV29-1 and J is TRBJ1-1; 7 nucleotides agree with TRBD1. The CDR3 runs 13 residues. Germline V gene data show CDR1 as SQVTM and CDR2 as ANQGSEA. After removal of 3 bases from V and 1 base from J, the junction contained 2 bases not matched to a gene. CDR3 residues: CSVEAGGNTEAFF. The CDR3 region has the DNA TGCAGCGTTGAGGCAGGGGGGAACACTGAAGCTTTCTTT. Based on the CDR3 plus reference TRBV29-1 and TRBJ1-1, the full variable domain is SAVISQKPSRDICQRGTSLTIQCQVDSQVTMMFWYRQQPGQSLTLIATANQGSEATYESGFVIDKFPISRPNLTFSTLTVSNMSPEDSSIYLCSVEAGGNTEAFFGQGTRLTVV.

This sequence joins TRBV7-9 and TRBJ2-1; no reliable D call. CDR3 length: 14 residues. The V end was cut by 5 bases, the J end by 1 base, with 9 bases between. The germline gives CDR1 SEHNR, CDR2 FQNEAQ (reference sequence). CDR3 nucleotide sequence: TGTGCCAGCAGCCCTGATACGTCCTACAATGAGCAGTTCTTC. Its translation: CASSPDTSYNEQFF.

V gene TRBV19 combines with J gene TRBJ1-5; no clear D. V lost 7 bases to trimming and J lost 3 bases, with 7 bases between them. Germline loops: CDR1 LNHDA, CDR2 SQIVND (reference sequence). The CDR3 consists of 12 residues. The CDR3 sequence: CASTEFNQPQHF. As DNA, the CDR3 is TGTGCCAGTACCGAATTCAATCAGCCCCAGCATTTT.

The V gene is TRBV2, the J gene TRBJ1-3; TRBD1 is a possible D gene (5 bases). The CDR3 runs 15 residues. CDR1 SNHLY and CDR2 FYNNEI come from the germline V gene. V lost 4 bases to trimming and J lost 3 bases, with 13 bases between them. For the CDR3, the DNA is TGTGCCAGCAGTGTTCCCCGGGGCGGTGGAAACACCATATATTTT. It translates to CASSVPRGGGNTIYF.

The gene calls are TRBV4-1 and TRBJ1-2; D unresolved. The V end was cut by 0 bases, the J end by 8 bases, with 16 bases between. CDR3 size: 15 residues. CDR1 MGHRA and CDR2 YSYEKL come from the germline V gene. The CDR3: CASSQDGNWYEGYTF. CDR3 coding DNA: TGCGCCAGCAGCCAAGATGGGAATTGGTACGAAGGCTACACCTTC.

The CDR3 spells CASFTTVRTGELFF. The CDR3 DNA reads as TGTGCCAGCTTCACCACCGTCCGGACCGGGGAGCTGTTTTTT. The rearrangement links TRBV18 to TRBJ2-2; D remains ambiguous. Trimming shortened V by 7 bases and J by 5 bases, and 14 bases separated the two germline ends. Germline values: CDR1 KGHSH, CDR2 LQKENI. This CDR3 has 14 residues.

The rearrangement uses TRBV6-1 and TRBJ2-7; 8 bases are a match to TRBD2. The CDR3 is 13 residues long. Germline V CDR1 and CDR2: MNHNS, SASEGT. The J segment lost 4 bases and the V segment lost 5 bases, leaving 4 bases of the junction unmatched. CDR3 nucleotide sequence: TGTGCCAGCAGTCATAGCGGGAAGTACGAGCAGTACTTC. Its translation: CASSHSGKYEQYF.

V usage is TRBV29-1 and J usage is TRBJ2-5; D perhaps matches TRBD2 (6 bases). This CDR3 is built from 13 residues. CDR1 and CDR2 (germline): SQVTM, ANQGSEA. The V gene lost 6 bases and the J gene lost 5 bases, with 16 bases spanning the gap. The CDR3 bases are TGCAGCGTAGCAACACAAAGCGGGGAGACCCAGTACTTC. This sequence encodes CSVATQSGETQYF.

This clone appeared a single time. The V and J genes are TRBV28 and TRBJ2-7; possibly TRBD2 for D (5 bases). Trimming pared 5 bases from V and 2 bases from J, leaving 19 bases between. Germline V gene sequence: CDR1 MDHEN, CDR2 SYDVKM. This CDR3 is built from 16 residues. The DNA of the CDR3 is TGTGCCAGCAGTCCCCAGGATAGCGCGAGGGCCTACGAGCAGTACTTC. Translation gives CASSPQDSARAYEQYF.

The chain employs TRBV7-8 and TRBJ1-3; 8 nucleotides line up with TRBD1. V dropped 3 bases and J dropped 0; count of bases not matched to a gene: 4. Per germline, CDR1 SGHVS and CDR2 FQNEAQ. The length of the CDR3 is 16 residues. The CDR3 spells CASSLGQASSGNTIYF. The CDR3 DNA follows: TGTGCCAGCAGCTTGGGACAGGCGAGCTCTGGAAACACCATATATTTT.

J is TRBJ2-1 and V is TRBV5-4, with 10 bases identical to TRBD2. This CDR3 is built from 16 residues. Germline trimming cut 0 bases from V and 4 bases from J; bases unmatched to any gene: 4. Germline CDR1 is SGHNT and CDR2 is YYREEE (reference sequence). CDR3 nucleotide sequence: TGTGCCAGCAGCTTGGCAGGGACTAGCGATTACAATGAGCAGTTCTTC. Translating it yields CASSLAGTSDYNEQFF.

The chain employs TRBV5-6 and TRBJ2-5; 7 bases fit TRBD1. The DNA matches TRBJ2-7 better at its end, which makes the J call doubtful. Germline V gene lookup returns CDR1 SGHDT and CDR2 YYEEEE. This CDR3 region has 14 residues. CDR3 in amino acids: CASSSQGENYEQYF. The CDR3, as DNA: TGTGCCAGCAGCTCCCAGGGGGAGAACTACGAGCAGTACTTC.

In regard to this clone: The sample has other DNA sequences that encode this CDR3 too. The chain has TRBV7-2 and TRBJ2-7; 7 bases are a match to TRBD1. Germline loops: CDR1 SGHTA, CDR2 FQGNSA. The CDR3 spans 14 residues. The junction had 5 bases not matched to a gene; V was cut back by 4 bases and J by 2 bases. CDR3 sequence reads: CASSSNRGPYEQYF. CDR3 coding DNA: TGTGCCAGCAGCTCTAACAGGGGTCCCTACGAGCAGTACTTC.

This sequence joins TRBV5-1 and TRBJ2-7, with D tentatively TRBD1 or TRBD2 (5 bases each). Trimming pared 6 bases from V and 2 bases from J, leaving 12 bases between. CDR3 length equals 13 residues. Germline lookup yields CDR1 SGHRS and CDR2 YFSETQ. CDR3 amino acids: CASTRVGAYEQYF. CDR3 DNA: TGCGCCAGCACCCGGGTGGGGGCCTACGAGCAGTACTTC.